The subject of this entry is one T cell receptor (beta chain). What it binds is unknown. These data are taken from a study of post-analysis software for immune sequencing data. The CDR3 totals 16 residues. Germline CDR1 SGHTA, CDR2 FQGNSA. Trimming cost V 5 bases and J 0 bases; bases outside gene matches: 7. General study findings and limits: Among multiple sclerosis patients, normalized Chao1 diversity was significantly below that of controls. Patients carried roughly 5 TRBV segments more frequently than controls did, and TRBV5-6, TRBV5-1 and TRBV20-1 were among them. Same-batch samples co-clustered strongly by F measure.

cDNA libraries of TCR beta carried unique molecular identifiers. MiXCR, run by TCRdb on the PCR reads, gives a single entry per CDR3 protein. The sample holds approximately 730,000 distinct CDR3 sequences, 25% to 30% seen once. The rearrangement links TRBV7-2 to TRBJ2-7; 10 positions agree with TRBD1. The sample taken for sequencing was blood. The TCR comes from a girl aged 10 to 17 with multiple sclerosis. The CDR3 sequence: CASSPPGQGRSYEQYF. CDR3 in DNA: TGTGCCAGCAGCCCTCCGGGACAGGGGCGCTCCTACGAGCAGTACTTC.